This T cell receptor (beta chain) was profiled in a study of human T cells and chemical hapten exposure. Study in general: During the approximately 25-week study period, patients had diphenylcyclopropenone applied to the scalp every week.

Time point described: patch test 3, about 24 weeks after DPC sensitization. The treatment is: therapeutic diphenylcyclopropenone sensitization with weekly scalp DPC. Patch tests were applied only after blood draws. V was pared by 0 bases and J by 8 bases, with 23 bases between. This CDR3 is 17 amino acids long. The germline V gene encodes CDR1 DFQATT and CDR2 SNEGSKA (reference sequence). General study points: Counts of expanded TCRs (at PT1) showed a positive correlation with patch test score.

This clonotype has at least ten counts. Antigen unknown. During construction of the library, unique molecular identifiers were attached to individual cDNA molecules for quantitative, reproducible TCR counting. TCRdb independently ran MiXCR on the RACE reads; one entry per CDR3 protein. Of 70,000 or so distinct CDR3 sequences listed, around 10% are singletons. The receptor comes from a woman in her forties or fifties with alopecia areata. Some clones in this sample may be carry-over from other donors' samples. The chain joins TRBV20-1 to TRBJ2-1, with a tentative D call TRBD2 (6 bases). The sample was whole blood, taken in connection with sensitization to the hapten diphenylcyclopropenone (DPC). The CDR3 nucleotides read TGCAGTGCTAGAGATTTTGGTGTTGGGGGGTCCCTTCATGAGCAGTTCTTC. Its protein is CSARDFGVGGSLHEQFF.